This T cell receptor beta chain was identified during a study of OX40 agonist ivuxolimab in advanced cancers. For the study at large: Melanoma, hepatocellular carcinoma, head and neck or renal cell cancer occurred in dose-escalation patients.

Baseline, cycle 4 day 1, and cycle 7 day 1 were the blood sampling points. Study outcomes and limitations: Average numbers of expanded clones were greater in CD8+ T cells than in CD4+.

Only in-frame clones appear in the TCRdb table, and some are missing; sequencing was by immunoSEQ multiplex PCR. In the table there are around 12,000 clones, 90% of which are singletons. In the case of this clone: The antigen is undetermined.

The CDR3 sequence is 16 residues long. Germline V gives CDR1 MNHEY, CDR2 SMNVEV (reference sequence). The V end was cut by 4 bases, the J end by 0 bases, with 13 bases between. This sequence originates from an adult with an advanced solid tumor such as melanoma, head and neck, liver or kidney cancer. Specimen: CD4+ or CD8+ T cells sorted from blood, collected in a trial of the OX40 agonist ivuxolimab. The chain combines TRBV27 with TRBJ2-4; D gene unclear. CDR3 DNA: TGTGCCAGCAGTTCTCTGGAGCCATTAGCCAAAAACATTCAGTACTTC. Translation gives CASSSLEPLAKNIQYF.